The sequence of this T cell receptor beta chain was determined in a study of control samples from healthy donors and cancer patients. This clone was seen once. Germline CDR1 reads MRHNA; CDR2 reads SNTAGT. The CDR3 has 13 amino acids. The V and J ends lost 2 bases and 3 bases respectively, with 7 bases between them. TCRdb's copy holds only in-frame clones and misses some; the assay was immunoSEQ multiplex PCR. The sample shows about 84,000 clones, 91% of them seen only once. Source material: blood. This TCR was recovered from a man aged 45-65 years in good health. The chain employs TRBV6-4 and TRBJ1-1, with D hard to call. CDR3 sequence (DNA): TGTGCCAGCAGTGACGTCCCCGACACTGAAGCTTTCTTT. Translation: CASSDVPDTEAFF.